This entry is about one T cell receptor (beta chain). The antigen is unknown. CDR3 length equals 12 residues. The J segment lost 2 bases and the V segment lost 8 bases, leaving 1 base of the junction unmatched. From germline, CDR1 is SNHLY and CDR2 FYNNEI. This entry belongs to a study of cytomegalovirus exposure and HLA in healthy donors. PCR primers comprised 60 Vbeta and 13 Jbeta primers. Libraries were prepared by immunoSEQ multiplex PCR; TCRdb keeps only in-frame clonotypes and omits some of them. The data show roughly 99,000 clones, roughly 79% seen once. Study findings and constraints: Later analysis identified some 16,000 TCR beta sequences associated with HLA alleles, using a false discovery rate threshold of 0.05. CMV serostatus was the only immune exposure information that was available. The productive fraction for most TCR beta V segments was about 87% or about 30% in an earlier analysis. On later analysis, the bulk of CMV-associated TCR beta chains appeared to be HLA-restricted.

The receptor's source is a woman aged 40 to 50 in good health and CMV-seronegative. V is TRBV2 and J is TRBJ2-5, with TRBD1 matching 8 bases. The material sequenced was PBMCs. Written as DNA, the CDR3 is TGTGCCAGCCACAGGGGGCAAGAGACCCAGTACTTC. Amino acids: CASHRGQETQYF.